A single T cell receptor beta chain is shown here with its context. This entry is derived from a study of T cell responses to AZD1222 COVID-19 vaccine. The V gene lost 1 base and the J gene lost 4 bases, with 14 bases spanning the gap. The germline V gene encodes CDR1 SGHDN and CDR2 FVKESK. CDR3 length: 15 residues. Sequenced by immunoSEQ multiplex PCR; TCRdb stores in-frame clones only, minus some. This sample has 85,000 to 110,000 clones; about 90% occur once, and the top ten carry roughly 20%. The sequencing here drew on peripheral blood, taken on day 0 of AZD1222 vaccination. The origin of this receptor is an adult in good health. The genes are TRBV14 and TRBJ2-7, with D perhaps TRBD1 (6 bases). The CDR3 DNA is TGTGCCAGCAGCCAAGGAGGAAGGCAGGGGTACGAGCAGTACTTC. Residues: CASSQGGRQGYEQYF.